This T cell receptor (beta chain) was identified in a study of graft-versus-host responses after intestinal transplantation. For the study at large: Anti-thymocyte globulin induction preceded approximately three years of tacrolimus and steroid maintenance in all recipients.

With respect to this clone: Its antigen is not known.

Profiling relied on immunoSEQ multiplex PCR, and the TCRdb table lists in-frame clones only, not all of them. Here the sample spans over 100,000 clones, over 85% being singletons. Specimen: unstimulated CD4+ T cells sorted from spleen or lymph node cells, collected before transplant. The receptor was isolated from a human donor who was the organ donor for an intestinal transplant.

The CDR3 here is CASSWGPQQGAGYTF. CDR3 DNA: TGTGCCAGCAGTTGGGGCCCCCAACAGGGGGCTGGCTACACCTTC. This rearrangement joins TRBV6-1 to TRBJ1-2, with TRBD1 identical over 9 bases. Trimming cost V 5 bases and J 7 bases; bases outside gene matches: 11. This CDR3 is built from 15 residues. Germline CDR1 is MNHNS and CDR2 is SASEGT.